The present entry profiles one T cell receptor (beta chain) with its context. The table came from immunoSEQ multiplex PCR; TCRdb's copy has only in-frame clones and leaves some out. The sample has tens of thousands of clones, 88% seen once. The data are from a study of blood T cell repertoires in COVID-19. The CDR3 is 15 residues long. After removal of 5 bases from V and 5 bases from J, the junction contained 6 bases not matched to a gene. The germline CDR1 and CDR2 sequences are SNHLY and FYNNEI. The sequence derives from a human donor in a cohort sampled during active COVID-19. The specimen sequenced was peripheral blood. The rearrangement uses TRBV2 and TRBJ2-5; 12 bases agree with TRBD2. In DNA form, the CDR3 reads TGTGCCAGCAGTCCCCCTCTAGCGGGGGGGGAGACCCAGTACTTC. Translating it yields CASSPPLAGGETQYF.